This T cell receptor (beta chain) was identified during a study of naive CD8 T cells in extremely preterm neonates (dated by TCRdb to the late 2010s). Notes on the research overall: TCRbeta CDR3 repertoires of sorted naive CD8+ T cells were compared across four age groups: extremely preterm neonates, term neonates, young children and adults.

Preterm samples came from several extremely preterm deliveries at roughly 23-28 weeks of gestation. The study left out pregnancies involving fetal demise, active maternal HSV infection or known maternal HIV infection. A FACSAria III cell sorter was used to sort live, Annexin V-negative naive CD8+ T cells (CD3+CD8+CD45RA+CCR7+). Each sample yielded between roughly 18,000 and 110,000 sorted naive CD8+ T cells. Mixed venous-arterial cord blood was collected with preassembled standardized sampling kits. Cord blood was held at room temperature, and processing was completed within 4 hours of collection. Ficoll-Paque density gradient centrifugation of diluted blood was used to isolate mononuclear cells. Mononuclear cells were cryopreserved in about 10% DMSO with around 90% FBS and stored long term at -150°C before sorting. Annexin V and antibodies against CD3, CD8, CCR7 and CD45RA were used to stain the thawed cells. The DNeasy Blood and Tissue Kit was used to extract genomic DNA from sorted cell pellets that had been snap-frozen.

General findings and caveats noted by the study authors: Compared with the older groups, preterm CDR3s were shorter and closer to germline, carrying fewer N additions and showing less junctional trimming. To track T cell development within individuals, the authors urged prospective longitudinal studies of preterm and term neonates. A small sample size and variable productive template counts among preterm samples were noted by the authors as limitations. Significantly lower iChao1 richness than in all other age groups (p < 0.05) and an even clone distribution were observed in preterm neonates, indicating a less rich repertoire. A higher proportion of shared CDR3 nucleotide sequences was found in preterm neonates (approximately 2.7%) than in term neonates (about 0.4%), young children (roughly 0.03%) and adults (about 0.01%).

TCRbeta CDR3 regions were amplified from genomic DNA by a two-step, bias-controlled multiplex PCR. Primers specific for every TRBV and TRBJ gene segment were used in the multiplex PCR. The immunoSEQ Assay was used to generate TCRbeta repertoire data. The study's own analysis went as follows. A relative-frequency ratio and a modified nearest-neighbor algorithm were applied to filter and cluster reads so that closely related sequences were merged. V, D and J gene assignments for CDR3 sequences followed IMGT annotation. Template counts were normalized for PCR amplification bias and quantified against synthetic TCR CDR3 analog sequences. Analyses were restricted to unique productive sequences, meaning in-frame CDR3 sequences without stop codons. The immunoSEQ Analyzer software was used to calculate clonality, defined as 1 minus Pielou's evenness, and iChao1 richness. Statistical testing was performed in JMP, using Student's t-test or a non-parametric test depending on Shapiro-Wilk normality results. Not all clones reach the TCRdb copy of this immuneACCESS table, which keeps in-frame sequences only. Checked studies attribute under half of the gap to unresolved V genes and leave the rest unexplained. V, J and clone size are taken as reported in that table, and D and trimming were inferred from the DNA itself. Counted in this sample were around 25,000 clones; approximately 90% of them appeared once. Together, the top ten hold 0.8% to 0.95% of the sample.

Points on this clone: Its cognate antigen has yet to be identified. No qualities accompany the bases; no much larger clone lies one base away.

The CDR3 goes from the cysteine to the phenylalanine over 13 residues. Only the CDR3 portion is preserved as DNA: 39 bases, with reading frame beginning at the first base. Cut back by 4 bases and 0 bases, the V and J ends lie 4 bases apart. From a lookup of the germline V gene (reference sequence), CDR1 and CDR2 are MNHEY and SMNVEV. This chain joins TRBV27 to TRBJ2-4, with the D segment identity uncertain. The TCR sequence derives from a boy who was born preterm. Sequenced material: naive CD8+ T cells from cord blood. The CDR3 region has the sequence CASSWTAKNIQYF. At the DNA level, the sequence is TGTGCCAGCAGTTGGACAGCCAAAAACATTCAGTACTTC.